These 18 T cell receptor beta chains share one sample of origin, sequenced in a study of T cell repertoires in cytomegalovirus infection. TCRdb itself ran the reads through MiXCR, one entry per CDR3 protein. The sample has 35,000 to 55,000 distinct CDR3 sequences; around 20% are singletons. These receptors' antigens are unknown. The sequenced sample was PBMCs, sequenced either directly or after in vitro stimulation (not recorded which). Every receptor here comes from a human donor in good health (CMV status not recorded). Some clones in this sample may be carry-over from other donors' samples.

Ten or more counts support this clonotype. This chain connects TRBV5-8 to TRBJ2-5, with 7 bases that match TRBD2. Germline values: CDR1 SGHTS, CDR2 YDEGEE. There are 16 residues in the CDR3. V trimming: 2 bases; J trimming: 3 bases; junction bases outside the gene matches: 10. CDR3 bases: TGTGCCAGCAGCTTAACTCCGTGGGGAGGGGAAGAGACCCAGTACTTC. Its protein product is CASSLTPWGGEETQYF.

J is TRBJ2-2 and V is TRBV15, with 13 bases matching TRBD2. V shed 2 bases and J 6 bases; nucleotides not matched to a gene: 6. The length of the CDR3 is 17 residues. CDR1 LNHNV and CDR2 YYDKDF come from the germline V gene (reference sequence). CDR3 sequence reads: CATSRLGLAGTAGELFF. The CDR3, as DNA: TGTGCCACCAGCAGACTGGGACTAGCGGGAACGGCCGGGGAGCTGTTTTTT.

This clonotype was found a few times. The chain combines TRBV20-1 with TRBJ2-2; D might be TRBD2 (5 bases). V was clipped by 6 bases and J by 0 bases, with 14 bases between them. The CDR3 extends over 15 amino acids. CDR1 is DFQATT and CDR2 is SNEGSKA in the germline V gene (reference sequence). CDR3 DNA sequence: TGCAGTGCCCACCCCTGGGGAGCGAACACCGGGGAGCTGTTTTTT. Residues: CSAHPWGANTGELFF.

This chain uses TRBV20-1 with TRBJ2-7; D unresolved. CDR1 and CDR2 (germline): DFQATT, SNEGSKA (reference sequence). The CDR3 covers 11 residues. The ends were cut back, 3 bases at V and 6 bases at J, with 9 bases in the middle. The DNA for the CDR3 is TGCAGTGCTAGTAAGGTGTCCGAGCAGTACTTC. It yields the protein CSASKVSEQYF.

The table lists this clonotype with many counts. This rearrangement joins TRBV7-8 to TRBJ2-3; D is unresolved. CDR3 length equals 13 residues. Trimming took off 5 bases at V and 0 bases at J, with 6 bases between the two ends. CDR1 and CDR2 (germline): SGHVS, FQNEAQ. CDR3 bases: TGTGCCAGCAGCCCCCTTAGCACAGATACGCAGTATTTT. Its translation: CASSPLSTDTQYF. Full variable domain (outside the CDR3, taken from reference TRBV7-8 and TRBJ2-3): GAGVSQSPRYKVAKRGQDVALRCDPISGHVSLFWYQQALGQGPEFLTYFQNEAQLDKSGLPSDRFFAERPEGSVSTLKIQRTQQEDSAVYLCASSPLSTDTQYFGPGTRLTVL.

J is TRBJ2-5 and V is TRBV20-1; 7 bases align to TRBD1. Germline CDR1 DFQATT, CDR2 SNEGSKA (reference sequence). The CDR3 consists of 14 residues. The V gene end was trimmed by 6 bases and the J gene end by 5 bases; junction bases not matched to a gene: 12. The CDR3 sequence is CSARDSERQETQYF. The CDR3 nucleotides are TGCAGTGCCCGGGACAGCGAACGCCAGGAGACCCAGTACTTC.

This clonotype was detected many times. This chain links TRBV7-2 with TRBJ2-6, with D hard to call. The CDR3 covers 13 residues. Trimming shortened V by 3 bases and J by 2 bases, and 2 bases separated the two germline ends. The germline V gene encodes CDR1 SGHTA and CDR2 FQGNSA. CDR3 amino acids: CASSFAGANVLTF. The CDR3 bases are TGTGCCAGCAGCTTTGCTGGGGCCAACGTCCTGACTTTC. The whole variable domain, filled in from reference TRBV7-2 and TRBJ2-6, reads GAGVSQSPSNKVTEKGKDVELRCDPISGHTALYWYRQSLGQGLEFLIYFQGNSAPDKSGLPSDRFSAERTGGSVSTLTIQRTQQEDSAVYLCASSFAGANVLTFGAGSRLTVL.

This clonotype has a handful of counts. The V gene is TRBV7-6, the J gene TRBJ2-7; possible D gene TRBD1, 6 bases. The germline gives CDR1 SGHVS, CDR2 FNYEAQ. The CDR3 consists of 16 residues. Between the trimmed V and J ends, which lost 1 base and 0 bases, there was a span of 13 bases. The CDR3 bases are TGTGCCAGCAGCTTAGGGGACGGGACATCCTCCTACGAGCAGTACTTC. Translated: CASSLGDGTSSYEQYF.

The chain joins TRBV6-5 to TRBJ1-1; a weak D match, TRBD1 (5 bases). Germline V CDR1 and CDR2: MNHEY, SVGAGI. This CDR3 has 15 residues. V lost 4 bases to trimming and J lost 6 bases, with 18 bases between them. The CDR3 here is CASSSPGREAAEAFF. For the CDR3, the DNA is TGTGCCAGCAGTTCCCCGGGACGAGAGGCGGCTGAAGCTTTCTTT.

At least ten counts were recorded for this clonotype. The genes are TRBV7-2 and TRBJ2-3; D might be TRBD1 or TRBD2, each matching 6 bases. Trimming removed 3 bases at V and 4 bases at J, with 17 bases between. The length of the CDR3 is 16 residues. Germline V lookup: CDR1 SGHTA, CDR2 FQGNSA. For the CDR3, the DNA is TGTGCCAGCAGCTTGAGTGGGGGGCCCCCCGCAGATACGCAGTATTTT. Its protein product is CASSLSGGPPADTQYF.

CDR3 residues: CASTKLDTQYF. The CDR3 nucleotides are TGTGCCAGCACCAAGTTGGATACGCAGTATTTT. V and J are TRBV7-9 and TRBJ2-3; D unclear. V gave up 7 bases and J gave up 6 bases, with 8 bases separating them. This CDR3 has 11 amino acids. Germline V gene data show CDR1 as SEHNR and CDR2 as FQNEAQ (reference sequence).

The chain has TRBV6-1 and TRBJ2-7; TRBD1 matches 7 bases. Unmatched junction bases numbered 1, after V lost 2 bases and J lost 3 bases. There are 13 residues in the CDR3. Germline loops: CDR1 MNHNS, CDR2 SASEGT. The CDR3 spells CASSEYRGYEQYF. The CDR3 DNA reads TGTGCCAGCAGTGAATACAGGGGCTACGAGCAGTACTTC.

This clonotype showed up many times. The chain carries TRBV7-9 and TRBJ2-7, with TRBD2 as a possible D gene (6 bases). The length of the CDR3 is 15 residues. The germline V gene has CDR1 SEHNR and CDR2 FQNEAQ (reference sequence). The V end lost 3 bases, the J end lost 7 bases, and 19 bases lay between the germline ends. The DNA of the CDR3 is TGTGCCAGCAGCTTGGCCGGGACTCTCGGCGGGGAGCAGTACTTC. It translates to CASSLAGTLGGEQYF.

CDR3 loop: CASSRPGGGTGELFF. The CDR3 DNA sequence: TGTGCCAGCAGCCGACCGGGGGGGGGCACCGGGGAGCTGTTTTTT. The V and J genes are TRBV6-5 and TRBJ2-2; 8 bases map to TRBD2. The CDR3 has 15 amino acids. Trimming took 6 bases from V and 4 from J; bases not matched to a gene: 7. The germline V gene encodes CDR1 MNHEY and CDR2 SVGAGI.

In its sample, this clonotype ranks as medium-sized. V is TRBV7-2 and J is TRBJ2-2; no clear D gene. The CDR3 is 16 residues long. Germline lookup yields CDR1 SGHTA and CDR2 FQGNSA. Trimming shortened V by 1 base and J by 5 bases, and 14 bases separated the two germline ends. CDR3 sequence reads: CASSLEGSDITGELFF. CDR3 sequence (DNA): TGTGCCAGCAGCTTAGAAGGGTCAGACATTACCGGGGAGCTGTTTTTT.

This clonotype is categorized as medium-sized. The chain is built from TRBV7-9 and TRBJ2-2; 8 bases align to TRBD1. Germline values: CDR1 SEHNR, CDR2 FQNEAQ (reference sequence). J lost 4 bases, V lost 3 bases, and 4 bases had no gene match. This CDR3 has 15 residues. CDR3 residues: CASSLRGQVTGELFF. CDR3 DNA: TGTGCCAGCAGCTTGAGGGGACAGGTCACCGGGGAGCTGTTTTTT.

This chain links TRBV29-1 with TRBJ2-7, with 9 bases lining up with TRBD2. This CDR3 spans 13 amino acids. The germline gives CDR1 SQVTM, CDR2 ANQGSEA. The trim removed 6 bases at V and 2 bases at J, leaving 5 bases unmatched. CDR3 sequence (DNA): TGCAGCGTCCGGGCTAGCGGGGCCTACGAGCAGTACTTC. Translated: CSVRASGAYEQYF.

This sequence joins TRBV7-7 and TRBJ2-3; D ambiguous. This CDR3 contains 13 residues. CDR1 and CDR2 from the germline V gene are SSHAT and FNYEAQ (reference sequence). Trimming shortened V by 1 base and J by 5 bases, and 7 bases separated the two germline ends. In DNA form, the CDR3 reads TGTGCCAGCAGCTTAGGAGACGGAGATACGCAGTATTTT. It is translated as CASSLGDGDTQYF.